This TCR beta chain was obtained from a study of CD8+CD57+ T cells in acquired aplastic anemia. Study conclusions and caveats: No significant patient-versus-control difference appeared in CD8+ Simpson's diversity.

The CDR3 is made up of 15 amino acids. V was clipped by 2 bases and J by 3 bases; unmatched bases: 7. Germline loops: CDR1 GTSNPN, CDR2 SVGIG (reference sequence). As regards this clonotype: Its antigen is not identified.

Genomic DNA served as template for TCR beta VDJ and CDR3 profiling. One entry per CDR3 protein results from TCRdb running MiXCR on the reads. This table has 150,000 to 200,000 distinct CDR3 sequences, roughly 47% appearing once. Material: sorted CD4+, CD8+, or CD8+CD57+ T cells (not recorded which) from PBMCs. The TCR originated in a human donor in good health. The V gene is TRBV30, the J gene TRBJ2-5, with TRBD1 matching over 9 bases. The CDR3 sequence: CAWSPGTGTEETQYF. CDR3 sequence (DNA): TGTGCCTGGAGTCCGGGGACAGGGACGGAAGAGACCCAGTACTTC.